The clone carrying this TCR beta chain showed up just a few times. This specimen comes from a study of blood T cells in healthy people across ages. V lost 5 bases and J lost 0; bases outside the gene matches: 3. This CDR3 has 13 residues. Germline-derived CDR1 and CDR2 are DFQATT and SNEGSKA (reference sequence). Through a sample-barcoded 5' primer and a J-beta primer mix, a second PCR was run for roughly 7 to 11 cycles. MiXCR was run by TCRdb on the 5' RACE reads, yielding one entry per CDR3 protein. The sample records 800,000 to 950,000 distinct CDR3 sequences, roughly 48% being singletons. The V gene is TRBV20-1, the J gene TRBJ2-7; 8 bases agree with TRBD1. Sample: blood. This clonotype was obtained from a man aged 25 to 40 in good health. The CDR3 loop is CSAGTGISYEQYF. The CDR3 DNA reads TGCAGTGCTGGGACAGGTATCTCCTACGAGCAGTACTTC.